This TCR beta chain is from a study of identifying expanded T cells in peripheral blood. CDR1 LNHDA and CDR2 SQIVND come from the germline V gene (reference sequence). The CDR3 loop spans 16 amino acids. V was shortened by 5 bases and J by 2 bases, with 18 bases between the two germline ends. Assay used: immunoSEQ multiplex PCR; TCRdb lists only in-frame clones, some missing. The data show 85,000 to 100,000 clones, approximately 89% seen once. The sample consisted of blood. The TCR sequence derives from a person between 18 and 70 years old in good health. The chain combines TRBV19 with TRBJ2-5, with D possibly matching TRBD1 (5 bases). Written as DNA, the CDR3 is TGTGCCAGTAGTCCTGGCTTACAGGCACTACAAGAGACCCAGTACTTC. Its protein product is CASSPGLQALQETQYF.